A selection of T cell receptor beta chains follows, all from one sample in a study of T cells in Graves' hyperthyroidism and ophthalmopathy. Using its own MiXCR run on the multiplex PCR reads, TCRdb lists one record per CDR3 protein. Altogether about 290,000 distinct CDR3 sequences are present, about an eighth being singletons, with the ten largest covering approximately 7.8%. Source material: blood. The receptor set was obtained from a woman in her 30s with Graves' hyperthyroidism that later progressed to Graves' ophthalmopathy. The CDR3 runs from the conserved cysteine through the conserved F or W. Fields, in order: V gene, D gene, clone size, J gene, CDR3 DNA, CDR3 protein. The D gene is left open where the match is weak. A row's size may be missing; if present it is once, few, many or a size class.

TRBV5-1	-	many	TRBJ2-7	TGCGCCAGCTTAGCGGCGCCCTACGAGCAGTACTTC	CASLAAPYEQYF
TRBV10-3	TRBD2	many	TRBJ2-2	TGTGCCATCAGTGCGGCGGGAGGAGTCACCGGGGAGCTGTTTTTT	CAISAAGGVTGELFF
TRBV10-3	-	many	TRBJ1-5	TGTGCCATCAGTCAAGACCAGGGCCTTCAGCCCCAGCATTTT	CAISQDQGLQPQHF
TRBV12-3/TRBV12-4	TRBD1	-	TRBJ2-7	TGTGCCAGCAGTAACAGGGGTTTTCGGCCCTACGAGCAGTACTTC	CASSNRGFRPYEQYF
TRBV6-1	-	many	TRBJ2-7	TGTGCCAGCAGTGAAAGCGGCGGTTACTACGAGCAGTACTTC	CASSESGGYYEQYF
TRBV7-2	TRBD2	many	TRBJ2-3	TGTGCCAGCAGCTTGGACACTAGCGCCTATACGCAGTATTTT	CASSLDTSAYTQYF
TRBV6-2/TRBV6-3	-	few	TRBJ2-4	TGTGCCACCAAAATTTTGACCGGGAGTAACATTCAGTACTTC	CATKILTGSNIQYF
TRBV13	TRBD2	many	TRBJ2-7	TGTGCCAGCAGCGCCAGACTAGCAGCCGAGCAGTACTTC	CASSARLAAEQYF
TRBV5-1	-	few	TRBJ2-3	TGCGCCAGCAGCTGGGAAAGAGACACGCAGTATTTT	CASSWERDTQYF
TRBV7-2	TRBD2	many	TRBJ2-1	TGTGCCAGCAGCCAACTAGCGGGAGTAAGCTCCTACAATGAGCAGTTCTTC	CASSQLAGVSSYNEQFF
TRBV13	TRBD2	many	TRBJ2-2	TGTGCCAGCAGCCCCAATCTAGCGGGAGCCGGGGAGCTGTTTTTT	CASSPNLAGAGELFF
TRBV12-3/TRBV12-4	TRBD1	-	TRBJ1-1	TGTGCCAGCAGTCACGAGACAGGGGTCCTTCGCGGGACTTTCTTT	CASSHETGVLRGTFF
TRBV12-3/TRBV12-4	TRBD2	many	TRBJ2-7	TGTGCCAGCAGTTTAGGACTAGCGCCGTCCTACGAGCAGTACTTC	CASSLGLAPSYEQYF
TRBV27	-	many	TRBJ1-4	TGTGCCAGCAGGGAGACAGGCGTTAATGAAAAACTGTTTTTT	CASRETGVNEKLFF
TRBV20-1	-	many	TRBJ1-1	TGCAGTGCTACCAGGGGAGGCAGCACTGAAGCTTTCTTT	CSATRGGSTEAFF
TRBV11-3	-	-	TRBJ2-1	TGTGCCAGCAGCTTAGACAGGGTTAGAGGGGAGCAGTTCTTC	CASSLDRVRGEQFF
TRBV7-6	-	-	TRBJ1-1	TGTGCCAGCAGCTTAGGGGATCCCCCGGGCACTGAAGCTTTCTTT	CASSLGDPPGTEAFF
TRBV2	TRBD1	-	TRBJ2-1	TGTGCCAGCAGTGATACAGGGGGGATCAATGAGCAGTTCTTC	CASSDTGGINEQFF
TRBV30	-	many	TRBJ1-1	TGTGCCTGGAGGACCTCCCGGGATAACACTGAAGCTTTCTTT	CAWRTSRDNTEAFF
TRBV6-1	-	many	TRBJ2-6	TGTGCCAGCACCTCCGGGGGCTCTGGGGCCAACGTCCTGACTTTC	CASTSGGSGANVLTF
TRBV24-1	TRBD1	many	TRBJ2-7	TGTGCCACCAGCCCTAAGGGGGACAGGGGGCACTACGAGCAGTACTTC	CATSPKGDRGHYEQYF
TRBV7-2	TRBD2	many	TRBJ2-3	TGTGCCAGCAGCTTTAGCCCAGGGACTAGGTATACGCAGTATTTT	CASSFSPGTRYTQYF
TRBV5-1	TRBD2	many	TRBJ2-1	TGCGCCAGCAGCCCACGCGGCATAGCGGGAAATGAGCAGTTCTTC	CASSPRGIAGNEQFF
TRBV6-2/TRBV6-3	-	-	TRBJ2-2	TGTGCCAGCAGTCGGGGAGTAAACACCGGGGAGCTGTTTTTT	CASSRGVNTGELFF
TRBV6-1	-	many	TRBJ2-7	TGTGCCAGCAGTGAACCACCGATGTACTACGAGCAGTACTTC	CASSEPPMYYEQYF
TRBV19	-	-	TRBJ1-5	TGTGCCAGTAGTATTGAGGTCGTTCAGCCCCAGCATTTT	CASSIEVVQPQHF
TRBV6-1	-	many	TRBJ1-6	TGTGCCAGCCGTTCCGACCGGGAATCCTATAATTCACCCCTCCACTTT	CASRSDRESYNSPLHF
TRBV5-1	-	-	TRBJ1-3	TGCGCCAGCAGCTTCACCGGGACACCGGCAGGAAACACCATATATTTT	CASSFTGTPAGNTIYF